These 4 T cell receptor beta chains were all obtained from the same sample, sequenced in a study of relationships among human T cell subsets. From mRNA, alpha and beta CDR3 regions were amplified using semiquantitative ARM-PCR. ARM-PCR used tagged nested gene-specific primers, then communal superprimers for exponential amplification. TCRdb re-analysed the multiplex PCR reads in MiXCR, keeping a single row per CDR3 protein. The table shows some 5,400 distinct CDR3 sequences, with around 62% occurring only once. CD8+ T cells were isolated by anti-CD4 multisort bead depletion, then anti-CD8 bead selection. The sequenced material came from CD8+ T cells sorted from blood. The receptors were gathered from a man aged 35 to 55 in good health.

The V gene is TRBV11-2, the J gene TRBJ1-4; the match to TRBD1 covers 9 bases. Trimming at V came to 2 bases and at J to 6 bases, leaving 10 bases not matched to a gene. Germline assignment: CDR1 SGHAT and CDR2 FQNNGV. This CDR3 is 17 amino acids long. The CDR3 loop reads CASSLPTGGLYDEKLFF. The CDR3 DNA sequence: TGTGCCAGCAGCTTACCGACAGGGGGACTGTATGATGAAAAACTGTTTTTT.

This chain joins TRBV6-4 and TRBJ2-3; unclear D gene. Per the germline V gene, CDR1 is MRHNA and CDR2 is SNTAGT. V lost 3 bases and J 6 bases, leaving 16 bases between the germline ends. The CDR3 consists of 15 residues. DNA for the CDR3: TGTGCCAGCAGTGAAGGAGCGCCTGCCACGGATACGCAGTATTTT. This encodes CASSEGAPATDTQYF.

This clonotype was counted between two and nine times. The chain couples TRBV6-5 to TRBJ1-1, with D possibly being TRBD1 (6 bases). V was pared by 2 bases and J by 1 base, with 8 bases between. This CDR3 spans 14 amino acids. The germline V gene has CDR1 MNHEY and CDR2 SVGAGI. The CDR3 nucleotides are TGTGCCAGCAGTTACCGACAGGAGAACACTGAAGCTTTCTTT. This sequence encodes CASSYRQENTEAFF.

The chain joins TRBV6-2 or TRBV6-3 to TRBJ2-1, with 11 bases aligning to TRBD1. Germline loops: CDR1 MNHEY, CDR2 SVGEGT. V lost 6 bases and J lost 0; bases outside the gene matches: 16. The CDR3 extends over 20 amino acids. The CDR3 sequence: CASSYGQGAESFLSYNEQFF. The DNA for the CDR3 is TGTGCCAGCAGCTACGGACAGGGGGCCGAATCGTTCCTCTCCTACAATGAGCAGTTCTTC.